This T cell receptor beta chain was sequenced in a study of human T cells and chemical hapten exposure. Study-wide context: Donors were sensitized with 2% DPC on the upper inner arm. Study-wide findings and caveats: As the donors had alopecia, their immune response may differ from healthy people's.

Germline V CDR1 and CDR2: SGHNT, YYREEE (reference sequence). V lost 1 base and J 5 bases, leaving 12 bases between the germline ends. CDR3 length equals 14 residues. This clonotype was detected ten times or more. Its antigen remains unidentified. In the source study's methods: Samples contained a median of roughly 96,000 TCRs, with a range of about 23,224 to 700,000. TCRdb processed the RACE reads anew with MiXCR; each CDR3 protein has one entry. TCRdb, not the authors, supplied the V and J calls. The sample shows 96,000 or so distinct CDR3 sequences, 9.3% of them seen only once. Noted time point: patch test 2, 6 weeks after DPC sensitization. This sample's treatment: therapeutic diphenylcyclopropenone sensitization with weekly scalp DPC. The study drew its donors from alopecia patients who were 18 to 70 years old and suitable for DPC.

The receptor was derived from a woman in her thirties or forties with alopecia areata. Some clones in this sample may be carry-over from other donors' samples. This chain links TRBV5-4 with TRBJ1-1; the D is unclear. Sequenced here: whole blood, sampled in connection with sensitization to the hapten diphenylcyclopropenone (DPC). The CDR3 nucleotides read TGTGCCAGCAGCTTGCGGTCAGGCGAGACTGAAGCTTTCTTT. This gives the protein CASSLRSGETEAFF.